Given below is one T cell receptor beta chain in context. The CDR3 is 16 residues long. Trimming took 4 bases from V and 4 from J; bases not matched to a gene: 6. Germline V gene lookup returns CDR1 MNHNS and CDR2 SASEGT. Assay: immunoSEQ multiplex PCR; the TCRdb copy retains only in-frame clones and omits some. The data show some 150,000 clones, with roughly 94% seen just once and 14% held by the top ten. The source of the sample is a study of control samples from healthy donors and cancer patients. Sequencing used PBMCs. The gene calls are TRBV6-1 and TRBJ2-4; 11 bases align to TRBD2. The TCR originated in a man aged 55 to 70 with colorectal cancer. This chain's CDR3 is CASSVVSGGAKNIQYF. The CDR3 nucleotides are TGTGCCAGCAGTGTCGTTAGCGGGGGGGCGAAAAACATTCAGTACTTC.